Reported below is one T cell receptor beta chain. The antigen is not known. A second about 7 to 12 cycle PCR used barcoded and J-beta primers. TCRdb reanalysed the 5' RACE reads using MiXCR and keeps one entry per CDR3 protein. Of 450,000 to 650,000 distinct CDR3 sequences listed, about 24% are singletons. This entry is derived from a study of blood T cells in healthy people across ages. Study-wide points: Long-lived and aged donors differed, with more naive CD4+ cells and higher diversity in the long-lived.

The sample was also linked to a second study, of T cells of mothers and their children. That source reports: The authors identified no persistent microchimeric T cell clones.

Sequenced: blood. The source is a boy aged 10-17 years in good health.

The CDR3 coding sequence is TGTGCCAGCACCCGGGACAGCGAAACCTACGAGCAGTACTTC. Translated, it gives CASTRDSETYEQYF. The chain joins TRBV25-1 to TRBJ2-5; 7 bases match TRBD1. The DNA end is more similar to TRBJ2-7, so the J call may be wrong. CDR3 length: 14 residues. From germline, CDR1 is MGHDK and CDR2 SYGVNS.